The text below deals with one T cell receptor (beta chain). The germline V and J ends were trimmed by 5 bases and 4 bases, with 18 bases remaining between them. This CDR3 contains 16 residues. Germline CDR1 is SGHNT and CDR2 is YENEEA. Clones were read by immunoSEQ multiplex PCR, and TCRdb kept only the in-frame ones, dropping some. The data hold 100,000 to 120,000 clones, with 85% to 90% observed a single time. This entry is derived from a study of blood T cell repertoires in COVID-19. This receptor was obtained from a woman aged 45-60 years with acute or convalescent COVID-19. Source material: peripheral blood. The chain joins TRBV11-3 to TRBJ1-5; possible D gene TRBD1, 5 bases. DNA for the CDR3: TGTGCCAGCAGCCCCCACGGGAGGGGAGGGAATCAGCCCCAGCATTTT. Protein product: CASSPHGRGGNQPQHF.